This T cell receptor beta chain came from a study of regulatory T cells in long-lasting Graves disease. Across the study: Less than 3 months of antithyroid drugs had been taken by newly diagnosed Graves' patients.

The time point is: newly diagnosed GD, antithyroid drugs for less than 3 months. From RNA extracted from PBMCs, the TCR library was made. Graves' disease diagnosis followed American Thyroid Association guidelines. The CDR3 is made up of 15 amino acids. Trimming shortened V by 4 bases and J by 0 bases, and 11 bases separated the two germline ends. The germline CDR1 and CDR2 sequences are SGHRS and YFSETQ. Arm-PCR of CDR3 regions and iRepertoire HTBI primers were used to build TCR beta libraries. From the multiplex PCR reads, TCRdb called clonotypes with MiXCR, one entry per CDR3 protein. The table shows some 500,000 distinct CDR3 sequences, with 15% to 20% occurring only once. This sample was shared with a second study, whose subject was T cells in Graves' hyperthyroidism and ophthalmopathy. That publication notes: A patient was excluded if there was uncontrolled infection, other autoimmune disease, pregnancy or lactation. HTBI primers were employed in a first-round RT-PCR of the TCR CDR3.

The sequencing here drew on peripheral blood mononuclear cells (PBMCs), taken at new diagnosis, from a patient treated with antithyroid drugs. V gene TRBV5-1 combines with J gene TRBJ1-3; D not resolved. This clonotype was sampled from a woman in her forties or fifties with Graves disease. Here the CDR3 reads CASSQVTASGNTIYF. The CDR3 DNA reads TGCGCCAGCAGCCAAGTGACGGCCTCTGGAAACACCATATATTTT. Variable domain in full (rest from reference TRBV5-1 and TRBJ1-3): KAGVTQTPRYLIKTRGQQVTLSCSPISGHRSVSWYQQTPGQGLQFLFEYFSETQRNKGNFPGRFSGRQFSNSRSEMNVSTLELGDSALYLCASSQVTASGNTIYFGEGSWLTVV.